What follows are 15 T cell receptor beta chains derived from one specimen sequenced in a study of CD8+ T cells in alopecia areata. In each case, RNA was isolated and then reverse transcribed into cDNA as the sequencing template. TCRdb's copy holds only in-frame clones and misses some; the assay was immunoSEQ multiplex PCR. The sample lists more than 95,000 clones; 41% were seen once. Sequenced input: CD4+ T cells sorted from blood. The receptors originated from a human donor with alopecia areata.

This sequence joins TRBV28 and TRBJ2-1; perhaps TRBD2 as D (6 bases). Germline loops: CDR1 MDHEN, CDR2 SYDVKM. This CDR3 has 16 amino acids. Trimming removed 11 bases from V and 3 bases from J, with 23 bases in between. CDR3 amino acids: CASLPAGRDLYNEQFF. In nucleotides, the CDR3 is TGTGCCTCACTCCCCGCCGGGCGGGACCTCTACAATGAGCAGTTCTTC. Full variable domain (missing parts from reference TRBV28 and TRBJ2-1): DVKVTQSSRYLVKRTGEKVFLECVQDMDHENMFWYRQDPGLGLRLIYFSYDVKMKEKGDIPEGYSVSREKKERFSLILESASTNQTSMYLCASLPAGRDLYNEQFFGPGTRLTVL.

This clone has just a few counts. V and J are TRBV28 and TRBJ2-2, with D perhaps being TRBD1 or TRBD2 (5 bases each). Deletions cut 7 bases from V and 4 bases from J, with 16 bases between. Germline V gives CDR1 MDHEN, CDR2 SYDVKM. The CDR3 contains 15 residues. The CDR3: CASNRGQGFTGELFF. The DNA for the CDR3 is TGTGCCAGCAACCGAGGGCAGGGTTTCACCGGGGAGCTGTTTTTT.

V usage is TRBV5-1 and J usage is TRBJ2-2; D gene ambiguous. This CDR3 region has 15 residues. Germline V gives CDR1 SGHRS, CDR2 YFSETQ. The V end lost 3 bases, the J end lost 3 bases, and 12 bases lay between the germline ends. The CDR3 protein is CASSSFNKDTGELFF. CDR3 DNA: TGCGCCAGCAGCTCGTTCAACAAGGACACCGGGGAGCTGTTTTTT.

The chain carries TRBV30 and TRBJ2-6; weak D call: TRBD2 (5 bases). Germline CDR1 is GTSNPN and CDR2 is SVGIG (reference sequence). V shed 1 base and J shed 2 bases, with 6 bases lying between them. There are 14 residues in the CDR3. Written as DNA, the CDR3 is TGTGCCTGGAGTGCGGGGACTGGGGCCAACGTCCTGACTTTC. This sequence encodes CAWSAGTGANVLTF.

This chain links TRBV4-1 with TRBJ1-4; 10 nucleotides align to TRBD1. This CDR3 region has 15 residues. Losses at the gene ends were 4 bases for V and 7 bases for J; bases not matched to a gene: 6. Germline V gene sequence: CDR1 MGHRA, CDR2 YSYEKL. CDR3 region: CASSPLTGGPEKLFF. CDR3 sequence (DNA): TGCGCCAGCAGCCCTCTGACAGGGGGCCCTGAAAAACTGTTTTTT.

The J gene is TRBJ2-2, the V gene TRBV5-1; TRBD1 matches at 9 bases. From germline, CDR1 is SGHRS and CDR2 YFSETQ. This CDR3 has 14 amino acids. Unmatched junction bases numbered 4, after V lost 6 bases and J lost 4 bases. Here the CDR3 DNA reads TGCGCCAGCAAGGGACAGGGACTCACCGGGGAGCTGTTTTTT. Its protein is CASKGQGLTGELFF.

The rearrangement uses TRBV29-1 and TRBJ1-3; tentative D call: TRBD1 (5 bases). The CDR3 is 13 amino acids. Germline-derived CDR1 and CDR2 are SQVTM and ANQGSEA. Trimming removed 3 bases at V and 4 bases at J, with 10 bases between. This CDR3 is CSVDVGQGNTIYF. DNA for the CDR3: TGCAGCGTTGATGTGGGGCAAGGAAACACCATATATTTT.

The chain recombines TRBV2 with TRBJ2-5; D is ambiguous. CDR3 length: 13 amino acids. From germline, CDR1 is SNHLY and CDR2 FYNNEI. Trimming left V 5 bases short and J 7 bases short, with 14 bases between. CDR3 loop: CASSRTPGVTQYF. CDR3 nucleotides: TGTGCCAGCAGTCGGACCCCTGGCGTGACCCAGTACTTC.

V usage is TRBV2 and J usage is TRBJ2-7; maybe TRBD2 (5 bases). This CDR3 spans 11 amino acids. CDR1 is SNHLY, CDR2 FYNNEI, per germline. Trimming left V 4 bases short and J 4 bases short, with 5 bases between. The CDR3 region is CASSGEYEQYF. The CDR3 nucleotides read TGTGCCAGCAGTGGGGAGTACGAGCAGTACTTC.

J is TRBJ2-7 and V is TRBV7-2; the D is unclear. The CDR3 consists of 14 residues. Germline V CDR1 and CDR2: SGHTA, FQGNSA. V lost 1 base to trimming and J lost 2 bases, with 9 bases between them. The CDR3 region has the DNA TGTGCCAGCAGCTTAGTGTGGACGGCCTACGAGCAGTACTTC. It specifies CASSLVWTAYEQYF.

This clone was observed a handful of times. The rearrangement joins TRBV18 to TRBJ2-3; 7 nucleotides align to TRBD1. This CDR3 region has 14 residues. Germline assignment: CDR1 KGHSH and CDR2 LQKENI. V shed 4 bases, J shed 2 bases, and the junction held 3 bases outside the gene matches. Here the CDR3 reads CASSQGALTDTQYF. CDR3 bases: TGTGCCAGCTCACAGGGGGCCCTCACAGATACGCAGTATTTT.

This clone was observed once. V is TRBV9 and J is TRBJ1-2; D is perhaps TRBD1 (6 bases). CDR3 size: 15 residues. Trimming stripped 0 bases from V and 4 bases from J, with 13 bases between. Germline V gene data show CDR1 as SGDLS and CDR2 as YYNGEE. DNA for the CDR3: TGTGCCAGCAGCGTAGCGGGGGGCGCAAGCTATGGCTACACCTTC. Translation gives CASSVAGGASYGYTF.

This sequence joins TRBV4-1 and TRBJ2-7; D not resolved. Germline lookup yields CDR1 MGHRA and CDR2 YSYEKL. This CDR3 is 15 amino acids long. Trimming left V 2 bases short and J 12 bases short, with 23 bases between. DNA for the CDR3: TGCGCCAGCAGCCAAATTATTTCCTCCGGTTCTAGTGTGTACTTC. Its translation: CASSQIISSGSSVYF.

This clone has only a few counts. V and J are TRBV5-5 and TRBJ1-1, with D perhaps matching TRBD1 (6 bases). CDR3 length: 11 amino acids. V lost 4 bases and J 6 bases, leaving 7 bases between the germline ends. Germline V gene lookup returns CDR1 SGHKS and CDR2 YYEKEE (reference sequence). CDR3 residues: CASSRQAEAFF. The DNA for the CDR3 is TGTGCCAGCAGCCGACAGGCTGAAGCTTTCTTT.

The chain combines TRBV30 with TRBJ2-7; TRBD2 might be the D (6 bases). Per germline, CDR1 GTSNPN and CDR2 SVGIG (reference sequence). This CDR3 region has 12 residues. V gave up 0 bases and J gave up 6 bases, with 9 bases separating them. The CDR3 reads CAWSVGGSEQYF. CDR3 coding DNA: TGTGCCTGGAGTGTCGGGGGTAGCGAGCAGTACTTC. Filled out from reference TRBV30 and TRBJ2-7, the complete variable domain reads SQTIHQWPATLVQPVGSPLSLECTVEGTSNPNLYWYRQAAGRGLQLLFYSVGIGQISSEVPQNLSASRPQDRQFILSSKKLLLSDSGFYLCAWSVGGSEQYFGPGTRLTVT.